This T cell receptor beta chain was captured in a study of molecular identifiers for immune sequencing clone quantification. TCRdb called the PCR reads again in MiXCR, with one record for every CDR3 protein. Of nearly 650,000 distinct CDR3 sequences in the sample, 25% were seen once. This clonotype showed up many times. What it binds is unknown. The V gene's germline CDR1 is MNHEY and CDR2 SVGEGT. CDR3 length: 15 amino acids. V trimming: 5 bases; J trimming: 2 bases; junction bases outside the gene matches: 6. General study results and limits: Clonotypes topping 20 RNA copies carried over 97% of effector molecules but under 1% of naive ones.

This rearrangement joins TRBV6-2 or TRBV6-3 to TRBJ2-5, with 9 bases matching TRBD2. This TCR derives from a human donor in good health. Some libraries in this study had Jurkat cell RNA spiked in. What was sequenced was naive CD8+ T cells from blood, with Jurkat cell RNA spiked in. Subset meaning: FACS-sorted CD8+CD4-CCR7+CD45RA+ naive T cells. The CDR3 loop reads CASSEGTSRQETQYF. The CDR3 DNA sequence: TGTGCCAGCAGTGAGGGGACTAGCAGGCAAGAGACCCAGTACTTC.